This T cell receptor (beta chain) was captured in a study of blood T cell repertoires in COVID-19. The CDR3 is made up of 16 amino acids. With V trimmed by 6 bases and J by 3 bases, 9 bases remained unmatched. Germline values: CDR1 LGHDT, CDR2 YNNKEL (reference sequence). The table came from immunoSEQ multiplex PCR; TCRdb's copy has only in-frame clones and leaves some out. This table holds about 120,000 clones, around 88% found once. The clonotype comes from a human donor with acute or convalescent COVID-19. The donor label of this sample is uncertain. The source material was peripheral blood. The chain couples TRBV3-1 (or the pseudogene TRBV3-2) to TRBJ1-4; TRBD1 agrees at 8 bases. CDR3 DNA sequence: TGTGCCAGCAGTCGCTATGGGACAGGTTCTAATGAAAAACTGTTTTTT. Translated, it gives CASSRYGTGSNEKLFF.